This T cell receptor (beta chain) was profiled in a study of OX40 agonist ivuxolimab in advanced cancers. Study information: With a range of roughly 23 to 90, age averaged approximately 54 years, and 65% to 90% were male. Therapy given before enrollment (anti-PD-1, anti-PD-L1 or anti-CTLA-4) was allowed, and roughly 42% had some.

Concerning this clone itself: Its target is unknown.

Study-level points and caveats: At 0.1 to 3.0 mg/kg and by week 6, clonal expansion occurred in CD4+ and CD8+ blood T cells.

Some clones are missing from TCRdb's copy, which holds only in-frame ones; the method was immunoSEQ multiplex PCR. Counted here are fewer than 100,000 clones, roughly 83% occurring once; the ten biggest clones make up roughly 1.5%. The material sequenced was CD4+ or CD8+ T cells sorted from blood, taken in a trial of the OX40 agonist ivuxolimab. This TCR was recovered from an adult with an advanced solid tumor such as melanoma, head and neck, liver or kidney cancer.

Here the CDR3 reads CASSLGDGRQQYF. CDR3 DNA: TGTGCCAGCAGCTTGGGGGATGGACGGCAGCAGTACTTC. The chain employs TRBV7-3 and TRBJ2-7; tentatively, D is TRBD1 or TRBD2 (5 bases each). Trimming stripped 3 bases from V and 8 bases from J, with 14 bases between. The germline V gene encodes CDR1 SGHTA and CDR2 FQGTGA. This CDR3 spans 13 amino acids.